This T cell receptor beta chain was identified in a study of T cell responses to AZD1222 COVID-19 vaccine. Study observations and caveats: CD4 TCRs covered the whole spike, strongest at regions 160-218 and 743-854. No repertoire was sampled before or during the peak T cell response, only after it. An increase in Spike-specific TCR breadth and depth was observed after two AZD1222 doses. Just five to seven people given AZD1222 tested seropositive at baseline.

The data were produced by immunoSEQ multiplex PCR, yet TCRdb's version contains in-frame clones alone and is incomplete. Of roughly 120,000 clones detected, more than 75% appear once; the ten largest clones hold approximately 10%. In the case of this clone: Its antigen is not identified.

The sample was peripheral blood, taken on day 0 of AZD1222 vaccination. The TCR was taken from an adult in good health.

CDR3 loop: CASSLEAYTDTQYF. In DNA, the CDR3 is TGTGCCAGCAGCTTAGAGGCCTACACAGATACGCAGTATTTT. This chain uses TRBV11-2 with TRBJ2-3; D is unresolved. Looked up from germline, CDR1 is SGHAT and CDR2 is FQNNGV. The CDR3 has 14 amino acids. Trimming took 0 bases from V and 2 from J, leaving 6 bases between them.